This TCR beta chain came from a study of post-analysis software for immune sequencing data. Study-wide results and caveats: A significant reduction in normalized Chao1 diversity was observed in multiple sclerosis patients versus controls. Elevated frequency relative to controls characterized several TRBV segments in patients, TRBV5-6, TRBV5-1 and TRBV20-1 among them.

There are 13 residues in the CDR3. V was shortened by 3 bases and J by 1 base, with 9 bases between the two germline ends. Germline V gene sequence: CDR1 SQVTM, CDR2 ANQGSEA. Points on this clonotype: Antigen: not known.

Unique molecular identifiers had been added to the TCR beta cDNA libraries. A population of about 0.95 to 11 million T cells gave rise to about half a million cDNA molecules. TCRdb re-called the PCR reads through MiXCR, storing one row per CDR3 protein. In the table there are about 820,000 distinct CDR3 sequences, around 50% of which are singletons. The TCR was taken from a girl aged 5 to 17 with multiple sclerosis. Sequencing used blood. The chain uses TRBV29-1 and TRBJ1-1, with D possibly TRBD1 on 6 matching bases. CDR3 nucleotides: TGCAGCGTTGATGAGGGGGGGAACACTGAAGCTTTCTTT. Amino acids: CSVDEGGNTEAFF.